The entry below describes one TCR beta chain. What it binds is unknown. Researchers used 3500 ng of total RNA for each TCR library. No DNA is given; TCRdb re-called the 5' RACE reads and lists each CDR3 protein once. In total, the table holds 420,000 or so distinct CDR3 sequences. This sample was taken from a study of monozygotic twins with inflammatory bowel disease. Study observations and caveats: Researchers were unable to tell different T cell subtypes apart. Variability may have been added to patient repertoires by differing immunosuppressive treatments. Perhaps reflecting limited power, concordant and discordant twins did not differ in repertoire similarity.

The germline gives CDR1 LGHDT, CDR2 YNNKEL (reference sequence). There are 13 residues in the CDR3. The rearrangement joins TRBV3-1 to TRBJ2-3. The source material was blood. This TCR was sampled from a human donor with ulcerative colitis or Crohn's disease, or a healthy co-twin of an affected twin (not recorded which). The CDR3 reads CASSRVSGDTQYF.